This TCR beta chain was observed in a study of somatic mutations in cytotoxic T cells in rheumatoid arthritis. As regards this clone: Its antigen is currently unknown.

Repertoires were generated with immunoSEQ multiplex PCR, while TCRdb's copy carries only in-frame clones and drops some. The table records roughly 30,000 clones, roughly 86% of them present only once. The CDR3 totals 15 residues. The germline V gene encodes CDR1 KGHSH and CDR2 LQKENI. The junction had 4 bases not matched to a gene; V was cut back by 2 bases and J by 3 bases. Study-level results: Multiple comparisons were not accounted for in the slight TRBV07 underrepresentation seen in rheumatoid arthritis patients.

Sequencing used CD8+ T cells sorted from blood. The TCR comes from an adult with rheumatoid arthritis. J is TRBJ2-1 and V is TRBV18; 7 bases line up with TRBD2. CDR3 loop: CASSPTSEIYNEQFF. As DNA, the CDR3 is TGTGCCAGCTCACCAACTAGCGAAATCTACAATGAGCAGTTCTTC.